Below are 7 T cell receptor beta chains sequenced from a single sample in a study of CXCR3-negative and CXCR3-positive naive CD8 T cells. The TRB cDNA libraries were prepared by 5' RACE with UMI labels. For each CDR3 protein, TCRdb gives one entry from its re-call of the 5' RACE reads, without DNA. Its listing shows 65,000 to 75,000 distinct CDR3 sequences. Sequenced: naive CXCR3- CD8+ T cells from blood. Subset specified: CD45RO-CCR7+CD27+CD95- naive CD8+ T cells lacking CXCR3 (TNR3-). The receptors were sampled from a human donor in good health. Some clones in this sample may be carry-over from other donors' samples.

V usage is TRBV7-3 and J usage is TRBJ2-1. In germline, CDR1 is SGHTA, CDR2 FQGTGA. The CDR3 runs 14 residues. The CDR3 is CASSLSVKHNEQFF. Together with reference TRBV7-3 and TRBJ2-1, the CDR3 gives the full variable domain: GAGVSQTPSNKVTEKGKYVELRCDPISGHTALYWYRQSLGQGPEFLIYFQGTGAADDSGLPNDRFFAVRPEGSVSTLKIQRTERGDSAVYLCASSLSVKHNEQFFGPGTRLTVL.

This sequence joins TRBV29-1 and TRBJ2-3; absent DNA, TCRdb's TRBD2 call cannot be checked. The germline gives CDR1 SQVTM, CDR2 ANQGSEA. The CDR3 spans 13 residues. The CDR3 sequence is CSVGGGAADTQYF.

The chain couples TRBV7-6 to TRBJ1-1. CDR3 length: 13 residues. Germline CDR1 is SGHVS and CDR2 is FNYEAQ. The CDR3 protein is CASSLVTGGEAFF.

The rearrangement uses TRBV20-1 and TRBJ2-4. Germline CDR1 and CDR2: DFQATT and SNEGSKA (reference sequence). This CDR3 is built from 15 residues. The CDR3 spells CSASYQFDVKNIQYF.

CDR3: CASSSRLAGVIDTQYF. This chain joins TRBV27 and TRBJ2-3; TCRdb lists TRBD2, though no DNA is available to test this call. Germline V CDR1 and CDR2: MNHEY, SMNVEV (reference sequence). The CDR3 has 16 amino acids.

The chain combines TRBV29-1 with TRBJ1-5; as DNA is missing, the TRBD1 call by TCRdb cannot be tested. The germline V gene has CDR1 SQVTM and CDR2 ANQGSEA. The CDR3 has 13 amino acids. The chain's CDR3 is CSVGEGLNQPQHF.

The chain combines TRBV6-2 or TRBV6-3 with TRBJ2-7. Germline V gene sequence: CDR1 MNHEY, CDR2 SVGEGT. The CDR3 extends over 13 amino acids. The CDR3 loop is CASSYAGSYEQYF.